This TCR beta chain was recovered during a study of Tregs in tolerant kidney transplant recipients. Study-level results: Validation in larger populations is needed because few patients were studied.

The ends were cut back, 1 base at V and 3 bases at J, with 6 bases in the middle. Germline CDR1 SNHLY, CDR2 FYNNEI. The CDR3 runs to 13 residues. CD4+CD25+CD127- Tregs, CD4+CD25- non-Tregs, CD4 and CD8 cells were sorted. Assay: immunoSEQ multiplex PCR; the TCRdb copy retains only in-frame clones and omits some. The sample has about 56,000 clones; around 80% are singletons. Note on this clone: Its antigen is unidentified.

The clonotype originates from a human donor in good health. This sequence joins TRBV2 and TRBJ1-2; no firm D call. Sequenced material: CD4+ T cells from blood. The CDR3 DNA reads as TGTGCCAGCAGTGAAGAACAGTACTATGGCTACACCTTC. Translation gives CASSEEQYYGYTF. The variable domain in full, with the rest retrieved from reference TRBV2 and TRBJ1-2, is EPEVTQTPSHQVTQMGQEVILRCVPISNHLYFYWYRQILGQKVEFLVSFYNNEISEKSEIFDDQFSVERPDGSNFTLKIRSTKLEDSAMYFCASSEEQYYGYTFGSGTRLTVV.